Below, 30 T cell receptor beta chains from the same sample are listed, as sequenced in a study of cytomegalovirus exposure and HLA in healthy donors. 60 Vbeta and 13 Jbeta primers were used in PCR. Data came from immunoSEQ multiplex PCR; TCRdb stores just in-frame clones and leaves some out. The sample has roughly 150,000 clones, about 72% seen once; the top ten hold almost 4.5%. Sequenced sample: PBMCs. The source is a man between 60 and 75 years old in good health and CMV-seronegative.

The chain recombines TRBV7-9 with TRBJ2-3, with a possible D match to TRBD2 (5 bases). Deletions cut 1 base from V and 2 bases from J, with 16 bases between. From germline, CDR1 is SEHNR and CDR2 FQNEAQ (reference sequence). The CDR3 runs to 17 residues. CDR3 in DNA: TGTGCCAGCAGCTTAGAGGGTAGCGACCCTTTCACAGATACGCAGTATTTT. Translating it yields CASSLEGSDPFTDTQYF.

This clone has only one observation. The chain joins TRBV9 to TRBJ2-5, with D tentatively TRBD1 (5 bases). This CDR3 is built from 14 residues. Trimming pared 3 bases from V and 5 bases from J, leaving 14 bases between. Looked up from germline, CDR1 is SGDLS and CDR2 is YYNGEE. The CDR3 DNA reads TGTGCCAGCAGCGCCCAGGGCCCTTGGGAGACCCAGTACTTC. This codes for CASSAQGPWETQYF.

The V and J genes are TRBV9 and TRBJ2-1, with D perhaps TRBD2 (6 bases). Germline V lookup: CDR1 SGDLS, CDR2 YYNGEE. This CDR3 comprises 15 residues. V gave up 0 bases and J gave up 5 bases, with 12 bases separating them. CDR3 bases: TGTGCCAGCAGCGTAGACGAGCGGGCCAACAATGAGCAGTTCTTC. Its translation is CASSVDERANNEQFF.

The rearrangement uses TRBV25-1 and TRBJ2-5; no firm D call. The V end was cut by 5 bases, the J end by 3 bases, with 13 bases between. Germline assignment: CDR1 MGHDK and CDR2 SYGVNS. The CDR3 covers 14 residues. For the CDR3, the DNA is TGTGCCAGCAGTCCCTATTCCGACAAAGAGACCCAGTACTTC. This encodes CASSPYSDKETQYF.

CDR3 protein: CASSLGVARGDEQFF. The CDR3, as DNA: TGTGCCAGCAGCTTAGGTGTGGCCAGAGGCGATGAGCAGTTCTTC. V is TRBV7-9 and J is TRBJ2-1; D gene uncertain. The CDR3 length is 15 residues. V was shortened by 1 base and J by 8 bases, with 15 bases between the two germline ends. Looked up from germline, CDR1 is SEHNR and CDR2 is FQNEAQ (reference sequence).

The rearrangement joins TRBV7-6 to TRBJ2-1; 9 bases fit TRBD2. V lost 1 base, J lost 0 bases, and 4 bases stayed unmatched. The CDR3 runs 17 residues. Germline V gene lookup returns CDR1 SGHVS and CDR2 FNYEAQ. The CDR3: CASSLVASGASYNEQFF. The CDR3 nucleotides read TGTGCCAGCAGCTTAGTTGCTAGCGGGGCCTCCTACAATGAGCAGTTCTTC.

This chain connects TRBV27 to TRBJ1-5; D perhaps matches TRBD1 (5 bases). V lost 10 bases and J lost 4, with 23 bases in between. CDR3 length: 16 residues. The germline gives CDR1 MNHEY, CDR2 SMNVEV (reference sequence). The CDR3 region is CATMELGGEGNQPQHF. The CDR3 bases are TGTGCCACCATGGAACTTGGGGGGGAAGGGAATCAGCCCCAGCATTTT.

The table lists this clone with a few counts. The sample has other DNA sequences that encode this CDR3 too. The V call is TRBV7-9, the J call TRBJ1-4, with D tentatively TRBD1 (6 bases). The CDR3 spans 15 residues. Germline V gives CDR1 SEHNR, CDR2 FQNEAQ (reference sequence). The ends were cut back, 2 bases at V and 5 bases at J, with 12 bases in the middle. CDR3 in amino acids: CASSLSRQGNEKLFF. The CDR3 coding sequence is TGTGCCAGCAGCTTATCCCGCCAGGGGAATGAAAAACTGTTTTTT.

This clone was picked up a small number of times. The chain combines TRBV7-9 with TRBJ2-7; D ambiguous. V lost 3 bases and J lost 5, with 8 bases in between. The CDR3 runs to 12 residues. Per germline, CDR1 SEHNR and CDR2 FQNEAQ (reference sequence). For the CDR3, the DNA is TGTGCCAGCAGCTTTTCACACGACGAGCAGTACTTC. It specifies CASSFSHDEQYF.

V is TRBV2 and J is TRBJ1-2; TRBD1 might be the D (5 bases). In germline, CDR1 is SNHLY, CDR2 FYNNEI. Trimming took 6 bases from V and 5 from J, leaving 22 bases between them. CDR3 length: 16 residues. The chain's CDR3 is CASSRGRGVGLYGYTF. CDR3 bases: TGTGCCAGCAGCCGCGGGAGGGGCGTCGGTCTATATGGCTACACCTTC.

This clone has a handful of counts. The chain employs TRBV7-9 and TRBJ2-7; TRBD1 matches at 8 bases. Germline loops: CDR1 SEHNR, CDR2 FQNEAQ (reference sequence). CDR3 length equals 13 residues. The trim removed 5 bases at V and 3 bases at J, leaving 3 bases unmatched. CDR3 DNA: TGTGCCAGCAGCGCACAGGGGGGCTACGAGCAGTACTTC. Translated, it gives CASSAQGGYEQYF.

This clone was seen only a few times. The chain carries TRBV7-6 and TRBJ1-5; 7 nucleotides align to TRBD1. This CDR3 is 14 amino acids long. Germline-derived CDR1 and CDR2 are SGHVS and FNYEAQ. Germline trimming cut 5 bases from V and 5 bases from J; bases unmatched to any gene: 6. The CDR3 region is CASSPGTVDQPQHF. The CDR3 DNA reads as TGTGCCAGCAGCCCGGGGACAGTAGATCAGCCCCAGCATTTT.

V gene TRBV30 combines with J gene TRBJ2-1; 7 bases map to TRBD2. The CDR3 is 18 amino acids. CDR1 is GTSNPN and CDR2 is SVGIG in the germline V gene (reference sequence). The J segment lost 4 bases and the V segment lost 4 bases, leaving 19 bases of the junction unmatched. The CDR3 is CAWNPARSLAVFYNEQFF. The CDR3, as DNA: TGTGCCTGGAACCCCGCGAGGAGTCTAGCGGTTTTTTACAATGAGCAGTTCTTC.

The V gene is TRBV4-3, the J gene TRBJ1-6; TRBD1 is a possible D gene (5 bases). Germline V gene sequence: CDR1 LGHNA, CDR2 YSLEER. Between the trimmed V and J ends, which lost 4 bases and 11 bases, there was a span of 9 bases. This CDR3 is built from 12 residues. CDR3 amino acids: CASSRQGAPLHF. The DNA of the CDR3 is TGCGCCAGCAGCCGGCAGGGTGCACCCCTCCACTTT.

The chain carries TRBV29-1 and TRBJ2-5, with 10 bases aligning to TRBD2. V lost 1 base to trimming and J lost 11 bases; unmatched junction nucleotides: 7. This CDR3 comprises 13 residues. Germline loops: CDR1 SQVTM, CDR2 ANQGSEA. The CDR3 sequence: CSVEASGRAVQYF. The DNA of the CDR3 is TGCAGCGTTGAAGCCAGCGGGAGGGCCGTGCAGTACTTC.

This clone has just a few counts. The genes are TRBV6-1 and TRBJ2-3, with 11 bases lining up with TRBD2. Trimming removed 4 bases from V and 2 bases from J; junction bases left unmatched: 2. CDR1 and CDR2 (germline): MNHNS, SASEGT. CDR3 size: 15 residues. The CDR3 bases are TGTGCCAGCAGTGGACTAGCGGGATACACAGATACGCAGTATTTT. Residues: CASSGLAGYTDTQYF.

The chain employs TRBV7-3 and TRBJ2-7; TRBD1 matches at 10 bases. The CDR3 has 18 residues. V was pared by 6 bases and J by 0 bases, with 14 bases of the junction left unmatched. The germline V gene has CDR1 SGHTA and CDR2 FQGTGA. In DNA form, the CDR3 reads TGTGCCAGCAGTCGAACCGTAACCGGGACAGGGGCCTCCTACGAGCAGTACTTC. Translation: CASSRTVTGTGASYEQYF.

The chain has TRBV7-3 and TRBJ2-1; maybe TRBD1 (7 bases). Germline assignment: CDR1 SGHTA and CDR2 FQGTGA. The CDR3 totals 13 residues. Trimming cost V 5 bases and J 10 bases, with 15 bases left between them. This chain's CDR3 is CASSQSGGKEQFF. CDR3 DNA: TGTGCCAGCAGCCAATCAGGGGGGAAGGAGCAGTTCTTC.

The chain employs TRBV7-9 and TRBJ1-2; D is uncertain. The CDR3 totals 12 residues. Deletions cut 5 bases from V and 0 bases from J, with 4 bases between. Germline CDR1 reads SEHNR; CDR2 reads FQNEAQ (reference sequence). The chain's CDR3 is CASSAANYGYTF. In DNA, the CDR3 is TGTGCCAGCAGCGCAGCTAACTATGGCTACACCTTC.

The V and J genes are TRBV28 and TRBJ2-2, with 7 positions matching TRBD2. The germline gives CDR1 MDHEN, CDR2 SYDVKM. The CDR3 has 16 residues. With 2 bases clipped from V and 2 bases from J, the junction kept 5 bases outside the gene matches. The CDR3 reads CASSLMGGSNTGELFF. In DNA, the CDR3 is TGTGCCAGCAGTTTAATGGGCGGGAGCAACACCGGGGAGCTGTTTTTT.

This clone was picked up one time. The chain uses TRBV9 and TRBJ2-5; 9 nucleotides agree with TRBD1. This CDR3 has 16 amino acids. V was clipped by 0 bases and J by 4 bases; unmatched bases: 7. The V gene's germline CDR1 is SGDLS and CDR2 YYNGEE. The CDR3: CASSVAGQGFGETQYF. The CDR3 DNA sequence: TGTGCCAGCAGCGTAGCCGGACAGGGGTTCGGAGAGACCCAGTACTTC.

This CDR3 reads CASSFSRGSSYNEQFF. For the CDR3, the DNA is TGTGCCAGCAGCTTCTCACGGGGGAGCTCCTACAATGAGCAGTTCTTC. This sequence joins TRBV5-6 and TRBJ2-1; tentative D call: TRBD2 (6 bases). This CDR3 contains 16 residues. CDR1 and CDR2 (germline): SGHDT, YYEEEE. Trimming removed 2 bases at V and 0 bases at J, with 12 bases between.

The chain combines TRBV18 with TRBJ1-3; 8 positions match TRBD1. The CDR3 length is 17 residues. Germline V gives CDR1 KGHSH, CDR2 LQKENI. The junction had 9 bases not matched to a gene; V was cut back by 3 bases and J by 2 bases. The CDR3 DNA reads TGTGCCAGCTCACCCGCTGGACAGGGCTCCGCTGGAAACACCATATATTTT. It yields the protein CASSPAGQGSAGNTIYF.

The chain is built from TRBV7-2 and TRBJ1-2; possible D gene TRBD1, 5 bases. The CDR3 length is 14 residues. Germline CDR1 SGHTA, CDR2 FQGNSA. The ends were cut back, 5 bases at V and 2 bases at J, with 12 bases in the middle. In DNA, the CDR3 is TGTGCCAGCAGCCCAACTGGGGGGAACTATGGCTACACCTTC. Residues: CASSPTGGNYGYTF. Drawing the rest from reference TRBV7-2 and TRBJ1-2, the complete variable domain is GAGVSQSPSNKVTEKGKDVELRCDPISGHTALYWYRQSLGQGLEFLIYFQGNSAPDKSGLPSDRFSAERTGGSVSTLTIQRTQQEDSAVYLCASSPTGGNYGYTFGSGTRLTVV.

This chain joins TRBV29-1 and TRBJ2-1; 11 positions match TRBD2. V trimming: 2 bases; J trimming: 4 bases; junction bases outside the gene matches: 1. Germline lookup yields CDR1 SQVTM and CDR2 ANQGSEA. This CDR3 has 14 amino acids. CDR3 nucleotide sequence: TGCAGCGTTGAACGACTAGCGGGGTACAATGAGCAGTTCTTC. This sequence encodes CSVERLAGYNEQFF.

This chain joins TRBV7-8 and TRBJ2-3, with 9 bases lining up with TRBD2. The V segment lost 6 bases and the J segment 1 base; nucleotides outside the gene matches: 8. The CDR3 consists of 16 residues. Germline loops: CDR1 SGHVS, CDR2 FQNEAQ. For the CDR3, the DNA is TGTGCCAGCAGATCTCAAAGACTAGCGGGCACAGATACGCAGTATTTT. Its protein is CASRSQRLAGTDTQYF.

J is TRBJ1-2 and V is TRBV7-3; no clear D gene. This CDR3 has 15 amino acids. CDR1 and CDR2 (germline): SGHTA, FQGTGA. Trimming took 3 bases from V and 4 from J, leaving 15 bases between them. CDR3 amino acids: CASSFSPKSSYGYTF. The CDR3 DNA reads as TGTGCCAGCAGCTTCTCCCCCAAGAGTAGCTATGGCTACACCTTC.

This clone showed up just once. The V call is TRBV6-6, the J call TRBJ2-2, with unresolved D. Germline CDR1 MNHNY, CDR2 SVGAGI (reference sequence). V dropped 11 bases and J dropped 0 bases, with 10 bases sitting between them. The CDR3 runs to 13 residues. DNA for the CDR3: TGTGCCGGGTGGAGCGCGAACACCGGGGAGCTGTTTTTT. This translates into CAGWSANTGELFF.

This clone was observed a single time. The gene calls are TRBV4-2 and TRBJ1-4; possibly TRBD1 for D (6 bases). The length of the CDR3 is 17 residues. Germline CDR1 and CDR2: LGHNA and YNFKEQ. The V end lost 0 bases, the J end lost 5 bases, and 16 bases lay between the germline ends. The CDR3 is CASSQDPGGRTNEKLFF. CDR3 nucleotide sequence: TGTGCCAGCAGCCAAGATCCGGGGGGCCGCACAAATGAAAAACTGTTTTTT.

The J gene is TRBJ2-7, the V gene TRBV4-1; 11 bases match TRBD1. The junction had 7 bases not matched to a gene; V was cut back by 1 base and J by 5 bases. Germline V CDR1 and CDR2: MGHRA, YSYEKL. The CDR3 sequence is 16 residues long. DNA of the CDR3: TGCGCCAGCAGCCAAGTCAGGACAGGGGGCGCCGACGAGCAGTACTTC. Translated: CASSQVRTGGADEQYF.